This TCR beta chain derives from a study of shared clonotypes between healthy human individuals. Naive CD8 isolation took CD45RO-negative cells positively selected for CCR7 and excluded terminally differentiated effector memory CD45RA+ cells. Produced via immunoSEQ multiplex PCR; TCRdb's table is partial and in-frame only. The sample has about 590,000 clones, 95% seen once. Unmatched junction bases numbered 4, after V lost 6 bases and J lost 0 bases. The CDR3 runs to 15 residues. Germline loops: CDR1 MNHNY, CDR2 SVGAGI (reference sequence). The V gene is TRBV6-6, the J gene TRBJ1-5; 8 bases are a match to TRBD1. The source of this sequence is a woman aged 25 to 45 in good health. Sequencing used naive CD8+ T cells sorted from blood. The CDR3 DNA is TGTGCCAGCAGAACAGGGGGGTATAGCAATCAGCCCCAGCATTTT. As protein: CASRTGGYSNQPQHF.